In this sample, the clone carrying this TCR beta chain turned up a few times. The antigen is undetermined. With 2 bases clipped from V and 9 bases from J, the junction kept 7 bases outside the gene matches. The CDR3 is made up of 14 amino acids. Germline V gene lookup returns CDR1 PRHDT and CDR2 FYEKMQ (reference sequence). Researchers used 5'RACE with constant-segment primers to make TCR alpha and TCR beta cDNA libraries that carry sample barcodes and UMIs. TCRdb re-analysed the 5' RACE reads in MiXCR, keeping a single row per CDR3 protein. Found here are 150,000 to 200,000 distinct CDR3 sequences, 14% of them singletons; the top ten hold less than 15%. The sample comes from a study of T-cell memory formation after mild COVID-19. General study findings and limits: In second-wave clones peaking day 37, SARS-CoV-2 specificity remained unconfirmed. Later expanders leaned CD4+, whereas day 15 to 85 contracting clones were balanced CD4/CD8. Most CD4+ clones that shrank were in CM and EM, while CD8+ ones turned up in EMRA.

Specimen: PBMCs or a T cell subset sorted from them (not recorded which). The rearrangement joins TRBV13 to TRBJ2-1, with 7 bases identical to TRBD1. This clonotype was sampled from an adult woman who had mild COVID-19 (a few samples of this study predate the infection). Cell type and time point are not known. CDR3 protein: CASSLQGDTIEQFF. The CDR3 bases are TGTGCCAGCAGCTTACAGGGGGATACAATTGAGCAGTTCTTC.